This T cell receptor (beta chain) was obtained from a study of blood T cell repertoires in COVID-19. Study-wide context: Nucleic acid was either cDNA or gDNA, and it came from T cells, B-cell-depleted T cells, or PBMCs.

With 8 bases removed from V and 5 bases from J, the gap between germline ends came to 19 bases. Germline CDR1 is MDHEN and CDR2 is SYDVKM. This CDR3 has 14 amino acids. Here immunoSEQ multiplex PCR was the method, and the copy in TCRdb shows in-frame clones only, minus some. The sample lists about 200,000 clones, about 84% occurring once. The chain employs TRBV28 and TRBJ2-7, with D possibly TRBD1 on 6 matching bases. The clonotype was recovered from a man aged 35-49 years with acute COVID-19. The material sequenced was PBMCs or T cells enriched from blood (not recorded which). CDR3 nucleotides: TGTGCCAGCGGGCGCCGGGACATGTTTGACGAGCAGTACTTC. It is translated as CASGRRDMFDEQYF. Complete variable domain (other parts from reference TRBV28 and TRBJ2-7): DVKVTQSSRYLVKRTGEKVFLECVQDMDHENMFWYRQDPGLGLRLIYFSYDVKMKEKGDIPEGYSVSREKKERFSLILESASTNQTSMYLCASGRRDMFDEQYFGPGTRLTVT.